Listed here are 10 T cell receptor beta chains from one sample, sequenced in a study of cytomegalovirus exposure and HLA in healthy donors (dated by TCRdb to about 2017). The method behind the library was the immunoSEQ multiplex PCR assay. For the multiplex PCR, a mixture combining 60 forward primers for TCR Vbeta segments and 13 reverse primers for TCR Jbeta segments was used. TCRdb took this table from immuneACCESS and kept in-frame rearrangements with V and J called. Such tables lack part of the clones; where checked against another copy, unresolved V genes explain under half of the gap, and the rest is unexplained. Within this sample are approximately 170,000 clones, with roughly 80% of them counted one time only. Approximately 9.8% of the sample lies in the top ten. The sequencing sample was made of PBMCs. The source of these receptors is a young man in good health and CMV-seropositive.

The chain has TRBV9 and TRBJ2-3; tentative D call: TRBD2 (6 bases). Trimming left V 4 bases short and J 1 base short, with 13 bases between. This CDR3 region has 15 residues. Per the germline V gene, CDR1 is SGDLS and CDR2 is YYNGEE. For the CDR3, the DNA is TGTGCCAGCAGCCTAGGGACTCCCGGCACAGATACGCAGTATTTT. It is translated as CASSLGTPGTDTQYF.

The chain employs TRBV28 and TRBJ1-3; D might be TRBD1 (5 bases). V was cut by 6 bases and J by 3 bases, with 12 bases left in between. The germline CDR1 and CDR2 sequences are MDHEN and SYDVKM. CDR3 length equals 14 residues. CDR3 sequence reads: CASRRQGGGNTIYF. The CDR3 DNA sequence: TGTGCCAGCAGGCGGCAGGGTGGTGGAAACACCATATATTTT. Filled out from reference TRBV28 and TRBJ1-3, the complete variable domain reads DVKVTQSSRYLVKRTGEKVFLECVQDMDHENMFWYRQDPGLGLRLIYFSYDVKMKEKGDIPEGYSVSREKKERFSLILESASTNQTSMYLCASRRQGGGNTIYFGEGSWLTVV.

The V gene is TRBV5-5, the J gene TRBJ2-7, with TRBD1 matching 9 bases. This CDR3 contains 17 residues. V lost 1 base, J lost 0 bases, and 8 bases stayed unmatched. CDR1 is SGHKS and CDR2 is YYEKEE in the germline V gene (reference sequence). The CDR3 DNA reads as TGTGCCAGCAGCTTGTGGGGACAGGGTCCCAGCTCCTACGAGCAGTACTTC. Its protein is CASSLWGQGPSSYEQYF.

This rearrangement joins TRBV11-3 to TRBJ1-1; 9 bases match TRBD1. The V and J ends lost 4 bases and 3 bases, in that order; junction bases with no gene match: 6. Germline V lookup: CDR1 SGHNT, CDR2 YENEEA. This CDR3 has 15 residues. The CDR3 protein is CASSSSTGGDTEAFF. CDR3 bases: TGTGCCAGCAGCTCCTCGACAGGGGGGGACACTGAAGCTTTCTTT.

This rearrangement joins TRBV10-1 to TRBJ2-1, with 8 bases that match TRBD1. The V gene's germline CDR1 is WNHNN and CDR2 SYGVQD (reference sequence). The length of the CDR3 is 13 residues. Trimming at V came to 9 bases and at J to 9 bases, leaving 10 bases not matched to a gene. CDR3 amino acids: CASSRDRFGEQFF. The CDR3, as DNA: TGCGCCAGTAGCCGGGACAGGTTTGGTGAGCAGTTCTTC.

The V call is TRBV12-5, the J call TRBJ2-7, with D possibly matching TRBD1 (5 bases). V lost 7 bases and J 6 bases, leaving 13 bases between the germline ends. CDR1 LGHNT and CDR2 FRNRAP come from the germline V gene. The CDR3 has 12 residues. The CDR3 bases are TGTGCTAGTGCCCTACAGGATCGCGAGCAGTACTTC. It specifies CASALQDREQYF.

The DNA of the CDR3 is TGTGCCAGCAGGGGGGGGTTGGGGACCTACCAAGAGACCCAGTACTTC. Translation: CASRGGLGTYQETQYF. The rearrangement links TRBV27 to TRBJ2-5, with 7 bases that match TRBD2. Germline V CDR1 and CDR2: MNHEY, SMNVEV (reference sequence). The CDR3 runs to 16 residues. Trimming cost V 6 bases and J 0 bases; bases outside gene matches: 10.

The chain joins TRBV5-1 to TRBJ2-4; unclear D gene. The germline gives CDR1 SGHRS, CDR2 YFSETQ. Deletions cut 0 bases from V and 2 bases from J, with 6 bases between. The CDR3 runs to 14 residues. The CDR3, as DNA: TGCGCCAGCAGCTTGGAACTTCCCAAAAACATTCAGTACTTC. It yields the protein CASSLELPKNIQYF. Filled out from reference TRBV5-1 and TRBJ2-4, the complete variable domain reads KAGVTQTPRYLIKTRGQQVTLSCSPISGHRSVSWYQQTPGQGLQFLFEYFSETQRNKGNFPGRFSGRQFSNSRSEMNVSTLELGDSALYLCASSLELPKNIQYFGAGTRLSVL.

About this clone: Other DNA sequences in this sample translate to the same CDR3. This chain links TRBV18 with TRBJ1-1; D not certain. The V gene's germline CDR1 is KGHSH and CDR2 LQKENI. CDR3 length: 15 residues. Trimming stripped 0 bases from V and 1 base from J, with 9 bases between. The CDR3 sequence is CASSPPLGSNTEAFF. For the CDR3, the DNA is TGTGCCAGCTCACCACCTCTGGGCTCGAACACTGAAGCTTTCTTT.

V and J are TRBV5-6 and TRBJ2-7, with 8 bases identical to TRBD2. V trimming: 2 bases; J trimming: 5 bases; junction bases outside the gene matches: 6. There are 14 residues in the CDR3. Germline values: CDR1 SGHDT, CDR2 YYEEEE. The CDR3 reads CASSFPERGNEQYF. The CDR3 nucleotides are TGTGCCAGCAGCTTCCCCGAGCGGGGGAACGAGCAGTACTTC.